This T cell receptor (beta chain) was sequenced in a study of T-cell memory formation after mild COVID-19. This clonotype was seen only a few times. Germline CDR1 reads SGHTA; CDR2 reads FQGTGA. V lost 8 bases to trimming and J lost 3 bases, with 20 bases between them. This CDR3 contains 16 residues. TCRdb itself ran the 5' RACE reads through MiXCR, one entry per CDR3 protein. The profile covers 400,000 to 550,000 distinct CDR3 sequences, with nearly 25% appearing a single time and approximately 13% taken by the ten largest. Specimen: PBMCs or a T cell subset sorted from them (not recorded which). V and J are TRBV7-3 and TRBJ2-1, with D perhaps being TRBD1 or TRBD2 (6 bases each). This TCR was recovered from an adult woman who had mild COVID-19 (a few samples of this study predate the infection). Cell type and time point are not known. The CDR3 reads CASSSRGGRLYNEQFF. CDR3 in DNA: TGTGCCAGCTCTTCGCGAGGGGGGCGTCTCTACAATGAGCAGTTCTTC.